These T cell receptor beta chains were read from a single sample in a study of response to subunit inactivated influenza vaccine. TCRdb independently ran MiXCR on the RT-PCR reads; one entry per CDR3 protein. The data contain 650,000 to 700,000 distinct CDR3 sequences, approximately 14% of them singletons. The material sequenced was PBMCs from blood, taken about 11 days after vaccination. These receptor sequences come from a man aged 50-59 years who received an inactivated influenza vaccine. Both conserved end residues are part of each CDR3. D genes are given only for firm matches. The size field is filled for only some rows; it gives once, few, many or a size class.

clone size	V gene	D gene	J gene	CDR3 DNA	CDR3 protein
NA	TRBV7-3	TRBD2	TRBJ2-3	TGTGCCAGCAGCCTAGCGGTATCTAGCACAGATACGCAGTATTTT	CASSLAVSSTDTQYF
NA	TRBV3-1	TRBD2	TRBJ2-7	TGTGCCAGCAGCCACAAGGTTCCCCCTTCTAGCGGGATTCCCTACGAGCAGTACTTC	CASSHKVPPSSGIPYEQYF
few	TRBV20-1	TRBD1	TRBJ2-7	TGCAGTGCTAGAGGCTTCGGGACAGGGGATCTGGGCGAGCAGTACTTC	CSARGFGTGDLGEQYF
many	TRBV10-3	NA	TRBJ2-2	TGTGCCATCAGTGAGTCGGCGGGGAGTCACACCGGGGAGCTGTTTTTT	CAISESAGSHTGELFF
NA	TRBV20-1	TRBD2	TRBJ2-1	TGCAGTGCTAGAGATTTGGCGGGAGTCTCCTACAATGAGCAGTTCTTC	CSARDLAGVSYNEQFF
NA	TRBV10-3	TRBD2	TRBJ2-3	TGTGCCATCAGTGAACCGGGACTAGCGGGAGAAGGGGGGGATACGCAGTTTTTT	CAISEPGLAGEGGDTQFF
NA	TRBV6-2/TRBV6-3	TRBD2	TRBJ2-2	TGTGCCAGCACCGGGAGGGTTACTACCGGGGAGCTGTTTTTT	CASTGRVTTGELFF
many	TRBV11-2	NA	TRBJ2-7	TGTGCCAGCAGCCCCGTCGAAAAGAAGAGGTCCTACGAGCAGTACTTC	CASSPVEKKRSYEQYF
NA	TRBV20-1	TRBD1	TRBJ2-7	TGCAGTGCTATTCACCGGACAGGGAACCCCTACGAGCAGTACTTC	CSAIHRTGNPYEQYF
NA	TRBV6-1	NA	TRBJ2-7	TGTGCCAGCACGGAGGGAGTGTCCTACGAGCAGTACTTC	CASTEGVSYEQYF
few	TRBV7-2	NA	TRBJ1-3	TGTGCCAGCAGCCCCCTCGGAGTAAACACCATATATTTT	CASSPLGVNTIYF